Below are 14 T cell receptor beta chains sequenced from a single sample in a study of cytomegalovirus exposure and HLA in healthy donors. With 60 Vbeta and 13 Jbeta primers, the PCR was carried out. The table came from immunoSEQ multiplex PCR; TCRdb's copy has only in-frame clones and leaves some out. The sample table includes 45,000 to 60,000 clones. The specimen was PBMCs. Receptors originate from a woman between 40 and 55 years old in good health and CMV-seronegative.

The genes are TRBV2 and TRBJ2-5; TRBD2 might be the D (5 bases). Germline V CDR1 and CDR2: SNHLY, FYNNEI. CDR3 length: 14 residues. The V end lost 5 bases, the J end lost 5 bases, and 15 bases lay between the germline ends. For the CDR3, the DNA is TGTGCCAGCAGTTACCCCGGGATTGTGGAGACCCAGTACTTC. It specifies CASSYPGIVETQYF.

The V gene is TRBV28, the J gene TRBJ1-2; a possible D gene is TRBD1 (6 bases). Trimming cost V 9 bases and J 7 bases, with 27 bases left between them. The CDR3 extends over 16 amino acids. Germline V gives CDR1 MDHEN, CDR2 SYDVKM. The CDR3 DNA reads as TGTGCCAGACCTCTCGAAGGGGGGGGGCGCGGGAGTGGCTACACCTTC. Translation gives CARPLEGGGRGSGYTF.

The chain uses TRBV27 and TRBJ2-7; possible D gene TRBD1, 6 bases. V was shortened by 6 bases and J by 9 bases, with 18 bases between the two germline ends. The CDR3 totals 13 residues. Germline V gene sequence: CDR1 MNHEY, CDR2 SMNVEV (reference sequence). The CDR3 spells CASRPGRQGGQYF. The DNA for the CDR3 is TGTGCCAGCAGGCCAGGGCGACAAGGGGGGCAGTACTTC.

CDR3 nucleotides: TGTGCCAGCAGTTCCGCGGGAATCGCCTACGAGCAGTACTTC. As protein: CASSSAGIAYEQYF. This chain links TRBV28 with TRBJ2-7; D is perhaps TRBD2 (6 bases). CDR1 MDHEN and CDR2 SYDVKM come from the germline V gene. Trimming took off 4 bases at V and 2 bases at J, with 12 bases between the two ends. This CDR3 spans 14 amino acids.

The rearrangement joins TRBV28 to TRBJ1-2; no clear D gene. Trimming removed 6 bases from V and 2 bases from J, with 10 bases in between. This CDR3 is built from 13 residues. Germline CDR1 MDHEN, CDR2 SYDVKM. The CDR3 reads CASSVPGNYGYTF. Written as DNA, the CDR3 is TGTGCCAGCAGCGTCCCGGGGAACTATGGCTACACCTTC.

The V gene is TRBV7-2, the J gene TRBJ1-1; TRBD1 might be the D (5 bases). V lost 5 bases, J lost 3 bases, and 13 bases lay in between. Germline CDR1 is SGHTA and CDR2 is FQGNSA. This CDR3 comprises 14 residues. This CDR3 is CASSTQVQDTEAFF. CDR3 bases: TGTGCCAGCAGCACGCAGGTACAGGACACTGAAGCTTTCTTT.

J is TRBJ2-7 and V is TRBV2, with a tentative D call TRBD1 (6 bases). Deletions cut 6 bases from V and 9 bases from J, with 21 bases between. From germline, CDR1 is SNHLY and CDR2 FYNNEI. There are 14 residues in the CDR3. The CDR3 protein is CASRSLGQPWGQYF. CDR3 sequence (DNA): TGTGCCAGCAGGTCCCTCGGACAGCCGTGGGGGCAGTACTTC.

The chain carries TRBV18 and TRBJ1-2; a possible D gene is TRBD1 (5 bases). From germline, CDR1 is KGHSH and CDR2 LQKENI. The CDR3 has 13 residues. V was clipped by 2 bases and J by 4 bases, with 8 bases between them. CDR3 DNA: TGTGCCAGCTCACCAATGACAGCCTATGGCTACACCTTC. The encoded protein is CASSPMTAYGYTF.

The chain recombines TRBV5-1 with TRBJ1-2; 12 positions agree with TRBD1. This CDR3 is 16 amino acids long. The germline V gene encodes CDR1 SGHRS and CDR2 YFSETQ. With V trimmed by 3 bases and J by 7 bases, 10 bases remained unmatched. In nucleotides, the CDR3 is TGCGCCAGCAGCTCTGCCCCGGGACAGGGGGCCGGTGGCTACACCTTC. Amino acids: CASSSAPGQGAGGYTF.

The V call is TRBV28, the J call TRBJ1-1; D gene ambiguous. Deletions cut 5 bases from V and 1 base from J, with 8 bases between. The CDR3 extends over 13 amino acids. Germline CDR1 MDHEN, CDR2 SYDVKM. In DNA, the CDR3 is TGTGCCAGCAGTCACGACAAGAACACTGAAGCTTTCTTT. The encoded protein is CASSHDKNTEAFF.

The rearrangement joins TRBV5-1 to TRBJ2-2; the match to TRBD2 covers 9 bases. J was trimmed by 4 bases and V by 0 bases; bases with no gene match: 7. This CDR3 contains 17 residues. Germline V gives CDR1 SGHRS, CDR2 YFSETQ. The CDR3 DNA reads TGCGCCAGCAGCTTGGCCCTAGCGGGGTCGGGCACCGGGGAGCTGTTTTTT. Encoded protein: CASSLALAGSGTGELFF.

V gene TRBV6-5 combines with J gene TRBJ1-2, with TRBD1 identical over 11 bases. Germline CDR1 and CDR2: MNHEY and SVGAGI. The CDR3 covers 15 residues. Trimming removed 5 bases from V and 2 bases from J; junction bases left unmatched: 4. CDR3 loop: CASSPGTGGNYGYTF. DNA for the CDR3: TGTGCCAGCAGTCCCGGGACAGGGGGGAACTATGGCTACACCTTC.

The CDR3 DNA reads as TGTGCCAGCTCGGGGGAGCTATACAATGAGCAGTTCTTC. It encodes CASSGELYNEQFF. V usage is TRBV2 and J usage is TRBJ2-1; a possible D gene is TRBD2 (6 bases). This CDR3 spans 13 amino acids. Germline V CDR1 and CDR2: SNHLY, FYNNEI. The ends were cut back, 8 bases at V and 4 bases at J, with 12 bases in the middle.

The rearrangement links TRBV4-3 to TRBJ2-2, with 8 bases lining up with TRBD2. The CDR3 has 18 residues. The germline CDR1 and CDR2 sequences are LGHNA and YSLEER. With V trimmed by 0 bases and J by 1 base, 7 bases remained unmatched. CDR3 loop: CASSQESLLAENTGELFF. CDR3 nucleotides: TGCGCCAGCAGCCAAGAATCGTTACTAGCGGAGAACACCGGGGAGCTGTTTTTT.